The T cell receptor beta chain under discussion was sequenced for a study of blood T cells in healthy people across ages. In germline, CDR1 is MDHEN, CDR2 SYDVKM. The CDR3 is 16 amino acids. V trimming: 6 bases; J trimming: 2 bases; junction bases outside the gene matches: 9. The donors, aged roughly 6 to 90, were healthy Caucasians from Russia. Together with a sample-barcoded 5' primer, a J-beta primer mix was included in a second PCR lasting about 6 to 11 cycles. TCRdb processed the 5' RACE reads anew with MiXCR; each CDR3 protein has one entry. The table includes 1.8 million or so distinct CDR3 sequences, 35% to 50% detected once. This clonotype was detected a few times.

This rearrangement joins TRBV28 to TRBJ2-5, with TRBD2 identical over 10 bases. The receptor's source is a human donor in good health. The sequenced material came from blood. CDR3 sequence reads: CASRPTSGAIQETQYF. The CDR3 DNA follows: TGTGCCAGCAGACCCACTAGCGGGGCAATTCAAGAGACCCAGTACTTC. Supplemented by reference TRBV28 and TRBJ2-5, the full variable domain reads DVKVTQSSRYLVKRTGEKVFLECVQDMDHENMFWYRQDPGLGLRLIYFSYDVKMKEKGDIPEGYSVSREKKERFSLILESASTNQTSMYLCASRPTSGAIQETQYFGPGTRLLVL.